The 8 T cell receptor beta chains reported below all come from one sample, sequenced in a study of blood T cells in healthy people across ages. With a J-beta primer mix and a sample-barcoded 5' primer, a second PCR ran 7 to 11 cycles. MiXCR was run by TCRdb on the 5' RACE reads, yielding one entry per CDR3 protein. The profile shows hundreds of thousands of distinct CDR3 sequences, over 40% of them singletons. Material for sequencing was blood. The receptors come from a woman aged 80 or older in good health.

This sequence joins TRBV20-1 and TRBJ2-5; D not certain. The V gene's germline CDR1 is DFQATT and CDR2 SNEGSKA (reference sequence). This CDR3 comprises 12 residues. Trimming took off 3 bases at V and 5 bases at J, with 10 bases between the two ends. The CDR3 sequence: CSASGDVETQYF. Here the CDR3 DNA reads TGCAGTGCTAGCGGTGATGTGGAGACCCAGTACTTC.

This clonotype has at least ten counts. CDR3 coding DNA: TGCGCCAGCAGCTTGGTAGGGACTAATGAGCAGTTCTTC. Its translation: CASSLVGTNEQFF. The chain has TRBV5-1 and TRBJ2-1; D may be TRBD2 (6 bases). The CDR3 sequence is 13 residues long. Germline CDR1 and CDR2: SGHRS and YFSETQ. Trimming left V 0 bases short and J 7 bases short, with 8 bases between. Full variable domain (remainder filled in from reference TRBV5-1 and TRBJ2-1): KAGVTQTPRYLIKTRGQQVTLSCSPISGHRSVSWYQQTPGQGLQFLFEYFSETQRNKGNFPGRFSGRQFSNSRSEMNVSTLELGDSALYLCASSLVGTNEQFFGPGTRLTVL.

This clonotype has ten or more counts. This chain uses TRBV28 with TRBJ2-7; D possibly corresponds to TRBD2 (6 bases). This CDR3 contains 14 residues. Trimming cost V 6 bases and J 3 bases, with 15 bases left between them. Germline loops: CDR1 MDHEN, CDR2 SYDVKM. The CDR3 DNA reads TGTGCCAGCAGCCCTATGACTAGTTTCTACGAGCAGTACTTC. This sequence encodes CASSPMTSFYEQYF.

This clonotype showed up just a few times. V is TRBV10-3 and J is TRBJ1-1, with 7 bases identical to TRBD1. After removal of 6 bases from V and 3 bases from J, the junction contained 4 bases not matched to a gene. Germline CDR1 ENHRY, CDR2 SYGVKD. This CDR3 comprises 13 residues. The CDR3 is CAIRDRPDTEAFF. The CDR3 DNA sequence: TGTGCCATCAGGGACAGGCCGGACACTGAAGCTTTCTTT.

This clonotype was seen a single time. The chain joins TRBV14 to TRBJ1-2; D gene uncertain. Germline CDR1 and CDR2: SGHDN and FVKESK. Trimming cost V 5 bases and J 0 bases, with 10 bases left between them. This CDR3 spans 14 amino acids. The CDR3 here is CASSWRSTNYGYTF. In DNA form, the CDR3 reads TGTGCCAGCAGCTGGAGGTCAACTAACTATGGCTACACCTTC.

The rearrangement links TRBV7-2 to TRBJ2-4; 8 bases are shared with TRBD2. The DNA end favors TRBJ2-7, so the J call may be wrong. Germline V gene sequence: CDR1 SGHTA, CDR2 FQGNSA. The CDR3 is 15 amino acids. The CDR3 protein is CASSLAGTRVYEQYF. DNA for the CDR3: TGTGCCAGCAGCTTAGCTGGGACTAGAGTATACGAGCAGTACTTC.

In its sample, this clonotype was seen many times. In nucleotides, the CDR3 is TGTGCCAGCAGCAAGGACGTCACAGATACGCAGTATTTT. Protein: CASSKDVTDTQYF. The rearrangement joins TRBV7-6 to TRBJ2-3; D uncertain. The CDR3 extends over 13 amino acids. With 5 bases removed from V and 2 bases from J, the gap between germline ends came to 8 bases. Germline loops: CDR1 SGHVS, CDR2 FNYEAQ.

In DNA form, the CDR3 reads TGTGCCAGCAGCACATTCAGACAGGGTACAGAGACCCAGTACTTC. Amino acids: CASSTFRQGTETQYF. V usage is TRBV11-2 and J usage is TRBJ2-5; 7 positions agree with TRBD1. Germline V gene lookup returns CDR1 SGHAT and CDR2 FQNNGV. The CDR3 sequence is 15 residues long. Trimming at V came to 5 bases and at J to 4 bases, leaving 10 bases not matched to a gene. The variable domain in full, completed from reference TRBV11-2 and TRBJ2-5, reads EAGVAQSPRYKIIEKRQSVAFWCNPISGHATLYWYQQILGQGPKLLIQFQNNGVVDDSQLPKDRFSAERLKGVDSTLKIQPAKLEDSAVYLCASSTFRQGTETQYFGPGTRLLVL.